These 13 T cell receptor beta chains were all obtained from the same sample, sequenced in a study of vaccination effects on CD4 cells after COVID-19. No antigen is known for these receptors. ViraFEST expansion of antigen-specific CD4+ T cells with viral peptide pools preceded sequencing. CD4+ T cells were isolated after less than 13 days of culture. PCR showed that the person got SARS-CoV-2 infection at some point between March and December 2020. Using immunoSEQ multiplex PCR, the repertoire was profiled, and TCRdb retains in-frame clones only, with some absent. The repertoire holds about 45,000 clones, with approximately 70% as singletons. Material: CD4+ T cells from PBMCs cultured with a peptide pool, obtained before COVID-19 vaccination. Receptors were obtained from a human donor who had a prior SARS-CoV-2 infection.

This sequence joins TRBV29-1 and TRBJ2-1, with TRBD1 matching over 10 bases. V was clipped by 6 bases and J by 7 bases; unmatched bases: 9. Germline loops: CDR1 SQVTM, CDR2 ANQGSEA. The CDR3 is 14 amino acids. CDR3 nucleotide sequence: TGCAGCGTGGGACAGGGGTCCTATGGGAATGAGCAGTTCTTC. Protein sequence: CSVGQGSYGNEQFF.

The chain employs TRBV3-1 (or the pseudogene TRBV3-2) and TRBJ1-6; tentative D call: TRBD1 (6 bases). The CDR3 is 16 residues long. Germline V CDR1 and CDR2: LGHDT, YNNKEL (reference sequence). V dropped 0 bases and J dropped 0 bases, with 6 bases sitting between them. The CDR3 spells CASSQEDSSYNSPLHF. CDR3 in DNA: TGTGCCAGCAGCCAAGAGGACAGCTCCTATAATTCACCCCTCCACTTT.

This chain connects TRBV6-5 to TRBJ1-5, with TRBD1 as a possible D gene (6 bases). The V end was cut by 8 bases, the J end by 2 bases, with 16 bases between. The germline gives CDR1 MNHEY, CDR2 SVGAGI. The CDR3 totals 15 residues. The CDR3, as DNA: TGTGCCAGCGGCCGACAACAGGGTGGCAATCAGCCCCAGCATTTT. Its protein product is CASGRQQGGNQPQHF.

The chain joins TRBV6-6 to TRBJ2-5; D perhaps matches TRBD2 (5 bases). This CDR3 is 13 amino acids long. Between the trimmed V and J ends, which lost 3 bases and 1 base, there was a span of 6 bases. Germline lookup yields CDR1 MNHNY and CDR2 SVGAGI (reference sequence). CDR3 DNA: TGTGCCAGCAGTTATGGAGGCCAAGAGACCCAGTACTTC. Translation: CASSYGGQETQYF.

This sequence joins TRBV5-5 and TRBJ1-5; D possibly corresponds to TRBD1 (6 bases). CDR3 length: 14 residues. Germline V CDR1 and CDR2: SGHKS, YYEKEE (reference sequence). V was shortened by 5 bases and J by 4 bases, with 13 bases between the two germline ends. Here the CDR3 reads CASSGGAGNQPQHF. For the CDR3, the DNA is TGTGCCAGCAGTGGGGGGGCAGGGAATCAGCCCCAGCATTTT. The full variable domain, in which reference TRBV5-5 and TRBJ1-5 provide the parts outside the CDR3, is DAGVTQSPTHLIKTRGQQVTLRCSPISGHKSVSWYQQVLGQGPQFIFQYYEKEERGRGNFPDRFSARQFPNYSSELNVNALLLGDSALYLCASSGGAGNQPQHFGDGTRLSIL.

The V gene is TRBV5-8, the J gene TRBJ1-5; D call uncertain. V lost 3 bases and J 6 bases, leaving 10 bases between the germline ends. The V gene's germline CDR1 is SGHTS and CDR2 YDEGEE. The CDR3 has 13 amino acids. CDR3 amino acids: CASSSEGFQPQHF. DNA of the CDR3: TGTGCCAGCAGCTCGGAAGGTTTTCAGCCCCAGCATTTT.

This clone was seen just once. The J gene is TRBJ2-2, the V gene TRBV9, with 8 bases identical to TRBD1. The CDR3 has 14 residues. V lost 3 bases to trimming and J lost 6 bases; unmatched junction nucleotides: 4. Germline CDR1 and CDR2: SGDLS and YYNGEE. CDR3 nucleotide sequence: TGTGCCAGCAGCGCCAGGGGGCCACCCGGGGAGCTGTTTTTT. This translates into CASSARGPPGELFF.

V gene TRBV11-3 combines with J gene TRBJ2-1; the match to TRBD2 covers 13 bases. The CDR3 consists of 16 residues. Per germline, CDR1 SGHNT and CDR2 YENEEA. J was trimmed by 8 bases and V by 4 bases; bases with no gene match: 8. The CDR3 nucleotides are TGTGCCAGCAGCTCCTGGACTAGCGGGAGCTTCTATGAGCAGTTCTTC. Its translation is CASSSWTSGSFYEQFF. Based on the CDR3 plus reference TRBV11-3 and TRBJ2-1, the full variable domain is EAGVVQSPRYKIIEKKQPVAFWCNPISGHNTLYWYLQNLGQGPELLIRYENEEAVDDSQLPKDRFSAERLKGVDSTLKIQPAELGDSAVYLCASSSWTSGSFYEQFFGPGTRLTVL.

The chain couples TRBV11-2 to TRBJ2-2; tentatively, D is TRBD1 or TRBD2 (5 bases each). The CDR3 contains 14 residues. CDR1 is SGHAT and CDR2 is FQNNGV in the germline V gene. V was pared by 8 bases and J by 7 bases, with 17 bases between. The CDR3 region has the DNA TGTGCCAGCGCCCGGTCCCGGGGCCGCGGGGAGCTGTTTTTT. Translation: CASARSRGRGELFF.

The rearrangement joins TRBV13 to TRBJ2-4; 8 positions match TRBD2. Per germline, CDR1 PRHDT and CDR2 FYEKMQ (reference sequence). J lost 1 base, V lost 4 bases, and 15 bases had no gene match. The CDR3 has 19 residues. The CDR3 coding sequence is TGTGCCAGCAGCTCGGCAGGTCTAGCGGGCCGGTCGGCCAAAAACATTCAGTACTTC. Protein sequence: CASSSAGLAGRSAKNIQYF.

The rearrangement links TRBV30 to TRBJ1-1, with D tentatively TRBD1 (5 bases). Germline V gene lookup returns CDR1 GTSNPN and CDR2 SVGIG (reference sequence). Deletions cut 1 base from V and 3 bases from J, with 12 bases between. The CDR3 loop spans 14 amino acids. CDR3 protein: CAWSGGSGYTEAFF. The CDR3 DNA follows: TGTGCCTGGAGTGGGGGGAGCGGTTACACTGAAGCTTTCTTT.

The chain recombines TRBV6-5 with TRBJ2-2; D remains unclear. Germline loops: CDR1 MNHEY, CDR2 SVGAGI. CDR3 length: 15 residues. V lost 2 bases, J lost 4 bases, and 11 bases lay in between. The chain's CDR3 is CASSYDTVPTGELFF. In DNA, the CDR3 is TGTGCCAGCAGTTACGATACCGTCCCCACCGGGGAGCTGTTTTTT.

The rearrangement links TRBV7-6 to TRBJ2-5, with TRBD1 matching over 9 bases. The germline gives CDR1 SGHVS, CDR2 FNYEAQ. After removal of 5 bases from V and 5 bases from J, the junction contained 9 bases not matched to a gene. The CDR3 runs to 15 residues. The CDR3 is CASSPDRGPWETQYF. Here the CDR3 DNA reads TGTGCCAGCAGCCCGGACAGGGGTCCTTGGGAGACCCAGTACTTC.